One sample yielded the 30 T cell receptor beta chains listed below, sequenced in a study of Graves' ophthalmopathy and Graves' hyperthyroidism. CDR3 regions of TCR beta were amplified from RNA transcripts. First-round RT-PCR used HTBI primers; second-round multiplex PCR followed. TCRdb itself ran the multiplex PCR reads through MiXCR, one entry per CDR3 protein. Of around 40,000 distinct CDR3 sequences detected, 45% to 60% appear once; the ten largest clones hold less than 20%. The sample comprised peripheral blood. The receptors come from an adult man with Graves' ophthalmopathy.

The sample holds many counts of this clonotype. The chain carries TRBV6-1 and TRBJ1-2; 7 nucleotides align to TRBD1. The CDR3 is made up of 15 amino acids. Germline CDR1 reads MNHNS; CDR2 reads SASEGT. Losses at the gene ends were 2 bases for V and 5 bases for J; bases not matched to a gene: 8. CDR3 bases: TGTGCCAGCAGTGAATCGATCACAGGGGTATATGGCTACACCTTC. This encodes CASSESITGVYGYTF.

The chain recombines TRBV7-9 with TRBJ2-1, with a possible D match to TRBD2 (6 bases). Trimming took off 2 bases at V and 6 bases at J, with 14 bases between the two ends. The CDR3 extends over 15 amino acids. Germline values: CDR1 SEHNR, CDR2 FQNEAQ (reference sequence). The CDR3 protein is CASSLPGVLSNEQFF. In DNA, the CDR3 is TGTGCCAGCAGCTTACCGGGAGTCTTGAGCAATGAGCAGTTCTTC.

The genes are TRBV7-2 and TRBJ2-7; tentatively, D is TRBD1 (6 bases). Germline V lookup: CDR1 SGHTA, CDR2 FQGNSA. Trimming left V 0 bases short and J 5 bases short, with 11 bases between. CDR3 length equals 14 residues. The chain's CDR3 is CASSLANRVHEQYF. The CDR3 DNA reads TGTGCCAGCAGCTTAGCCAACAGGGTGCACGAGCAGTACTTC.

This clonotype was seen at least ten times. The V call is TRBV20-1, the J call TRBJ2-5; 7 bases are a match to TRBD2. V lost 3 bases, J lost 3 bases, and 10 bases stayed unmatched. The V gene's germline CDR1 is DFQATT and CDR2 SNEGSKA (reference sequence). This CDR3 is 15 amino acids long. CDR3 sequence reads: CSARLGGGGEETQYF. In DNA, the CDR3 is TGCAGTGCTAGGTTGGGTGGCGGGGGAGAAGAGACCCAGTACTTC.

The genes are TRBV20-1 and TRBJ2-5; 13 bases match TRBD2. Looked up from germline, CDR1 is DFQATT and CDR2 is SNEGSKA (reference sequence). Losses at the gene ends were 6 bases for V and 1 base for J; bases not matched to a gene: 14. The CDR3 is made up of 18 amino acids. The CDR3 bases are TGCAGTGCCCTACCGAGGACTAGCGGGAGATGGCCCCAAGAGACCCAGTACTTC. Protein product: CSALPRTSGRWPQETQYF.

This clonotype is termed medium-sized. The chain has TRBV7-2 and TRBJ2-7; 7 bases line up with TRBD1. V gave up 2 bases and J gave up 2 bases; unmatched junction bases: 0. Germline V gene sequence: CDR1 SGHTA, CDR2 FQGNSA. The CDR3 consists of 13 residues. The CDR3 sequence: CASSLTGAYEQYF. CDR3 coding DNA: TGTGCCAGCAGCTTAACAGGGGCCTACGAGCAGTACTTC.

This clonotype was picked up many times. This chain links TRBV7-2 with TRBJ2-1, with 8 nucleotides matching TRBD1. This CDR3 is built from 15 residues. Germline CDR1 reads SGHTA; CDR2 reads FQGNSA. The J segment lost 4 bases and the V segment lost 5 bases, leaving 7 bases of the junction unmatched. The CDR3 sequence is CASSIQGGTYNEQFF. The CDR3 DNA reads TGTGCCAGCAGCATACAGGGGGGAACTTACAATGAGCAGTTCTTC. The full variable domain, rest sourced from reference TRBV7-2 and TRBJ2-1, is GAGVSQSPSNKVTEKGKDVELRCDPISGHTALYWYRQSLGQGLEFLIYFQGNSAPDKSGLPSDRFSAERTGGSVSTLTIQRTQQEDSAVYLCASSIQGGTYNEQFFGPGTRLTVL.

To note about this clonotype: An end of the junction differs from the germline gene, which may be a read error. J is TRBJ2-1 and V is TRBV7-9; weak D call: TRBD2 (5 bases). The CDR3 extends over 9 amino acids. Germline V CDR1 and CDR2: SEHNR, FQNEAQ (reference sequence). This CDR3 reads CASSSWELF. CDR3 nucleotide sequence: TGTGCCAGCAGCTCCTGGGAGTTGTTC.

This clonotype was seen repeatedly, ten times or more. The V gene is TRBV27, the J gene TRBJ1-6, with TRBD1 matching over 8 bases. Germline CDR1 reads MNHEY; CDR2 reads SMNVEV (reference sequence). The V and J ends lost 2 bases and 8 bases, in that order; junction bases with no gene match: 5. This CDR3 spans 15 amino acids. Written as DNA, the CDR3 is TGTGCCAGCAGTTTAAGAACACAGGGGGATTCACCCCTCCACTTT. Protein sequence: CASSLRTQGDSPLHF.

This clonotype occurred many times. Since a much larger clone is just one base distant, this may be a read error. This chain joins TRBV11-2 and TRBJ2-7; 7 bases are a match to TRBD2. The CDR3 is 15 amino acids. V trimming: 0 bases; J trimming: 2 bases; junction bases outside the gene matches: 4. The germline gives CDR1 SGHAT, CDR2 FQNNGV. The CDR3 sequence: CASSLEAGLAYEQYV. The DNA of the CDR3 is TGTGCCAGCAGCTTAGAGGCTGGACTAGCCTACGAGCAGTACGTC.

This clonotype was recorded at least ten times. J is TRBJ2-7 and V is TRBV18; TRBD1 matches 7 bases. Germline V CDR1 and CDR2: KGHSH, LQKENI. The CDR3 is 14 amino acids. V trimming: 5 bases; J trimming: 2 bases; junction bases outside the gene matches: 6. CDR3 protein: CASSNRDSAYEQYF. In DNA form, the CDR3 reads TGTGCCAGCTCAAACCGGGACAGTGCCTACGAGCAGTACTTC.

This clonotype was seen at least ten times. The V call is TRBV9, the J call TRBJ2-3, with 8 bases matching TRBD2. Trimming removed 3 bases from V and 5 bases from J; junction bases left unmatched: 11. Looked up from germline, CDR1 is SGDLS and CDR2 is YYNGEE. CDR3 size: 16 residues. DNA for the CDR3: TGTGCCAGCAGCGCAGAGCAACTAGCGGCGGGAGATACGCAGTATTTT. This encodes CASSAEQLAAGDTQYF.

To note about this clonotype: At one boundary the junction diverges from the germline segment, which might be a read error. The V call is TRBV2, the J call TRBJ2-1; perhaps D is TRBD1 or TRBD2 (5 bases each). CDR1 SNHLY and CDR2 FYNNEI come from the germline V gene. CDR3 length equals 19 residues. The CDR3 DNA reads TGTGCTAGCAGCTTTGGCATTCCAGCGACTGGGGGTACTGTGAATGAGCAGTTCTTC. This gives the protein CASSFGIPATGGTVNEQFF.

The chain carries TRBV10-3 and TRBJ1-2, with 10 bases aligning to TRBD1. Trimming cost V 2 bases and J 12 bases; bases outside gene matches: 12. This CDR3 contains 15 residues. CDR1 and CDR2 from the germline V gene are ENHRY and SYGVKD. Here the CDR3 DNA reads TGTGCCATCAGTGAGCAGCCCGGGACAGGGGTAATTCACACCTTC. Encoded protein: CAISEQPGTGVIHTF.

Note on this clonotype: One end of the junction does not line up with germline, which may come from a read error. The gene calls are TRBV5-1 and TRBJ1-4; D uncertain. The CDR3 extends over 15 amino acids. CDR1 is SGHRS and CDR2 is YFSETQ in the germline V gene. The CDR3 sequence: CASSLARAANEKLSF. The CDR3 DNA follows: TGCGCCAGCAGCTTGGCCCGGGCGGCTAATGAGAAACTGTCTTTT.

This clonotype was observed many times. This chain links TRBV3-1 with TRBJ2-6; TRBD1 is a possible D gene (6 bases). The germline V and J ends were trimmed by 8 bases and 2 bases, with 13 bases remaining between them. Germline V gene data show CDR1 as LGHDT and CDR2 as YNNKEL (reference sequence). The CDR3 consists of 15 residues. The CDR3 region has the DNA TGTGCCAGCTCAACTAACAGGGCTGGGGCCAACGTCCTGACTTTC. Translation: CASSTNRAGANVLTF.

The V gene is TRBV7-9, the J gene TRBJ2-7, with 8 bases lining up with TRBD1. The CDR3 spans 13 residues. Per the germline V gene, CDR1 is SEHNR and CDR2 is FQNEAQ (reference sequence). V shed 5 bases and J 5 bases; nucleotides not matched to a gene: 5. CDR3 DNA sequence: TGTGCCAGCAGCCACGGACAGGGTAACGAGCAGTACTTC. Translated, it gives CASSHGQGNEQYF.

The CDR3 region has the DNA TGTGCCAGCAGTGCTAGAGTCTCAGCGGGGCTAGATACGCAGTATTTT. It is translated as CASSARVSAGLDTQYF. The chain couples TRBV6-4 to TRBJ2-3; 7 bases agree with TRBD2. V was clipped by 4 bases and J by 5 bases; unmatched bases: 12. This CDR3 has 16 amino acids. Germline CDR1 reads MRHNA; CDR2 reads SNTAGT.

J is TRBJ2-5 and V is TRBV7-3; no clear D gene. V lost 2 bases and J 13 bases, leaving 8 bases between the germline ends. CDR3 length: 10 amino acids. Germline-derived CDR1 and CDR2 are SGHTA and FQGTGA. The CDR3 coding sequence is TGTGCCAGCAGCTTAGTCGGGTGGTACTTC. Protein sequence: CASSLVGWYF.

The chain couples TRBV7-2 to TRBJ2-5; D gene unclear. The CDR3 is 15 amino acids. Germline CDR1 SGHTA, CDR2 FQGNSA. Trimming cost V 1 base and J 5 bases, with 14 bases left between them. The CDR3 here is CASSLGLESEETQYF. The DNA for the CDR3 is TGTGCCAGCAGCTTAGGGTTAGAGTCGGAGGAGACCCAGTACTTC.

This clonotype was detected only a few times. V and J are TRBV6-5 and TRBJ2-7; tentative D call: TRBD1 (6 bases). The germline gives CDR1 MNHEY, CDR2 SVGAGI. Trimming took off 3 bases at V and 2 bases at J, with 8 bases between the two ends. This CDR3 spans 13 amino acids. CDR3 sequence: CASSYRGTYEQYF. The CDR3 coding sequence is TGTGCCAGCAGTTATAGGGGGACCTACGAGCAGTACTTC.

As to this clonotype: Germline is not matched at one junction end, which may reflect a read error. This chain connects TRBV9 to TRBJ2-1; 13 nucleotides match TRBD2. Looked up from germline, CDR1 is SGDLS and CDR2 is YYNGEE. The CDR3 covers 18 residues. The CDR3 nucleotides are TGTGCCGGCAGCCTCAGGATTCGGACTAGCGGGAGTTACAATGAGCAGTTCTTC. It is translated as CAGSLRIRTSGSYNEQFF.

The genes are TRBV29-1 and TRBJ2-2; D gene unclear. Per the germline V gene, CDR1 is SQVTM and CDR2 is ANQGSEA. This CDR3 comprises 14 residues. The CDR3 coding sequence is TGCAGTGCTAGAGTGGGCCGCTACACCGGGGAGCTGTTTTTT. Protein sequence: CSARVGRYTGELFF.

This clonotype was counted at least ten times. The chain is built from TRBV28 and TRBJ1-1; no reliable D call. V gave up 2 bases and J gave up 0 bases, with 7 bases separating them. The CDR3 length is 14 residues. The germline CDR1 and CDR2 sequences are MDHEN and SYDVKM. The CDR3 sequence is CASSLNTLNTEAFF. The CDR3 coding sequence is TGTGCCAGCAGTTTAAACACCTTGAACACTGAAGCTTTCTTT.

This clonotype was detected many times. The V call is TRBV6-5, the J call TRBJ2-3; D gene ambiguous. V shed 6 bases and J shed 7 bases, with 17 bases lying between them. CDR3 length: 14 residues. Per the germline V gene, CDR1 is MNHEY and CDR2 is SVGAGI. The chain's CDR3 is CASSPRTILYTQYF. In nucleotides, the CDR3 is TGTGCCAGCAGCCCAAGAACTATACTATATACGCAGTATTTT.

This clonotype was observed a single time. This chain joins TRBV20-1 and TRBJ2-7, with 8 bases that match TRBD2. Germline assignment: CDR1 DFQATT and CDR2 SNEGSKA (reference sequence). The CDR3 extends over 15 amino acids. With V trimmed by 0 bases and J by 6 bases, 10 bases remained unmatched. This CDR3 is CSARDRAGVKGEQYF. The CDR3 nucleotides read TGCAGTGCTAGAGATAGAGCGGGAGTTAAGGGCGAGCAGTACTTC.

The V call is TRBV10-3, the J call TRBJ2-1, with TRBD2 matching over 9 bases. This CDR3 has 12 amino acids. Trimming took 6 bases from V and 10 from J; bases not matched to a gene: 4. CDR1 is ENHRY and CDR2 is SYGVKD in the germline V gene. DNA of the CDR3: TGTGCCATCAGAGGGACTAGCAAAGAGCAGTTCTTC. It encodes CAIRGTSKEQFF.

The chain couples TRBV20-1 to TRBJ1-6; D is unclear. The ends were cut back, 3 bases at V and 9 bases at J, with 12 bases in the middle. The CDR3 is made up of 13 amino acids. Germline CDR1 and CDR2: DFQATT and SNEGSKA (reference sequence). In nucleotides, the CDR3 is TGCAGTGCTAGTCTCGAGCCTGCTTCACCCCTCCACTTT. It translates to CSASLEPASPLHF.

At least ten counts were recorded for this clonotype. In DNA form, the CDR3 reads TGTGCCAGCAGCGTGGGGGGAACCACTGAAGCTTTCTTT. Translating it yields CASSVGGTTEAFF. The chain links TRBV9 to TRBJ1-1, with D tentatively TRBD1 (5 bases). The CDR3 has 13 residues. Trimming took 2 bases from V and 4 from J, leaving 9 bases between them. Looked up from germline, CDR1 is SGDLS and CDR2 is YYNGEE.

The V call is TRBV9, the J call TRBJ1-4; no clear D. The CDR3 sequence is 16 residues long. V was clipped by 3 bases and J by 5 bases, with 17 bases between them. The germline CDR1 and CDR2 sequences are SGDLS and YYNGEE. CDR3 protein: CASSAGQRWYNEKLFF. The CDR3 DNA sequence: TGTGCCAGCAGCGCAGGCCAGCGGTGGTACAATGAAAAACTGTTTTTT.